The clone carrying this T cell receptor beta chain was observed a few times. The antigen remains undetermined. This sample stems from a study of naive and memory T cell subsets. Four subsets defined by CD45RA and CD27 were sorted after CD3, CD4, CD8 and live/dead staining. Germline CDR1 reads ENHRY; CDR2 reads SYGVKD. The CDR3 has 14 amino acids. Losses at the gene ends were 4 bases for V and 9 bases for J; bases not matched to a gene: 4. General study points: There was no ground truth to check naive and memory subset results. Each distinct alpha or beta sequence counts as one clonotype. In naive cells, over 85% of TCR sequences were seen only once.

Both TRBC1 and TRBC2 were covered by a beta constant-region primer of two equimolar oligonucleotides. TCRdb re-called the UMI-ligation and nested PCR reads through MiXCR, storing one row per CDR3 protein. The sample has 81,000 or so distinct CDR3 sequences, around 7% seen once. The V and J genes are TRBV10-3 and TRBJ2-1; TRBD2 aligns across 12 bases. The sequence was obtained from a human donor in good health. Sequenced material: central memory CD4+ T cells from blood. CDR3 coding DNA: TGTGCCATCAGTGCCGGGACTAGCGGGCCTGAGCAGTTCTTC. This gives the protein CAISAGTSGPEQFF.